This TCR beta chain was sequenced in a study of T-cell reconstitution after alpha-beta-depleted transplantation in children. The germline CDR1 and CDR2 sequences are SQVTM and ANQGSEA. The ends lost 5 bases at V and 6 bases at J; junction bases unmatched: 5. This CDR3 spans 12 amino acids. Findings and limits, study-wide: After transplant, at about two months, alpha-beta T cells were reportedly derived from several hundred expanded graft clones.

This sample's TCRbeta library carried unique molecular identifier barcodes. One entry per CDR3 protein results from TCRdb running MiXCR on the PCR reads. The data show fewer than 700,000 distinct CDR3 sequences, over 10% seen once. This clonotype was recorded many times. Antigen: not known. The chain employs TRBV29-1 and TRBJ1-1; 8 nucleotides agree with TRBD1. This TCR derives from a male patient aged 10 to 17 who had a stem cell transplant for acute myeloid leukemia, so the T cells may come from the graft donor. The material was PBMCs, mostly from graft donor cells, obtained 360 days after TCRalphabeta/CD19-depleted stem cell transplant. Here the CDR3 DNA reads TGCAGCGTTCAGGGGGCTTGGGCTGAAGCTTTCTTT. Translation gives CSVQGAWAEAFF.